This T cell receptor (beta chain) was identified during a study of Ad26.COV2.S vaccination and SARS-CoV-2 variants (dated by TCRdb to the early 2020s). Study-level background: Vaccine-arm donors came from COV1001, a multicentre, randomized, double-blind, placebo-controlled phase I-IIa trial of Ad26.COV2.S in healthy adults. Trial participants were randomized into five groups of five: low-dose or high-dose Ad26.COV2.S given once or twice, or placebo on both occasions. Throughout the experiments and outcome assessment, investigators stayed blinded to trial group allocation. Ad26.COV2.S was administered intramuscularly at 5 x 10^10 or 1 x 10^11 viral particles, either as a single shot or as two shots given 56 days apart. A total of some 30 samples were included in the TCR-sequenced set, comprising roughly 19 Ad26.COV2.S vaccine recipients, 5 placebo recipients and 8 SARS-CoV-2 convalescent individuals. TCRbeta repertoire sequencing was used to assess the specificity and breadth of SARS-CoV-2-reactive T cell receptors after Ad26.COV2.S vaccination. The investigation overall reported the following: Vaccine and placebo recipients had similar non-spike TCR breadth, a finding consistent with the vaccine containing only spike. The study was not powered for comparison of responses between vaccine doses or regimens. The authors noted that the TCR breadth and depth analyses may have underestimated total T cell responses. Spike-specific TCR breadth was higher in Ad26.COV2.S recipients than in placebo recipients (P = 0.0014). After vaccination, spike-specific CD8+ and CD4+ T cell responses were reported to show substantial breadth.

The treatment or condition label of this sample denotes: about 20 received Ad26.COV2.S at low or high dose, single or two shots; roughly five received placebo; per-sample allocation not given. For vaccine and placebo recipients, the sequenced repertoires came from samples collected on day 63 after the first injection. In Cohort 1b, roughly 25 adults aged 18-55 years were enrolled at a single site in Boston, USA, between 29 July and 7 August 2020. Ad26.COV2.S was a replication-incompetent adenovirus type 26 vector that expressed a prefusion-stabilized SARS-CoV-2 spike protein derived from the original Wuhan strain. From the cysteine up to the phenylalanine, the CDR3 has a length of 17 residues. The DNA shown is the 51-base CDR3, in frame from base 1. Sequences KGHSH (CDR1) and LQKENI (CDR2) are obtained from the germline V gene. The junction shows trimming of 2 bases on V and 7 bases on J, and the gene matches do not reach 14 bases of it.

Remarks on this clone: Its antigen is still unknown. Nothing much larger sits one base from this clone, and base qualities are not available.

The immunoSEQ Assay was used to sequence TCRbeta CDR3 regions. After extraction, genomic DNA underwent amplification by bias-controlled multiplex PCR, followed by high-throughput sequencing. As for how the authors treated the data: Collapsing and filtering of sequences were performed to quantify the absolute abundance of each unique TCRbeta CDR3 region. T cell fraction was estimated by normalization of TCRbeta template counts to usable DNA, with usable DNA being measured through amplification of reference genes present in all nucleated cells. Repertoire TCRs were annotated as SARS-CoV-2-specific by exact matching of V gene, CDR3 amino acid sequence and J gene to a known reactive TCR set. The reference SARS-CoV-2 TCR set was obtained from MIRA and was filtered for enrichment in COVID-19-positive ImmuneCODE repertoires, whereby public or cross-reactive TCRs were removed. Drawing on the MIRA antigens, annotated TCRs were analysed further at the level of specific ORF or position within ORF. Breadth was defined as the number of annotated unique rearrangements divided by the total number of unique productive rearrangements, and depth was defined as the summed frequency of the annotated unique rearrangements. TCR breadth was compared between groups using two-sided Wilcoxon rank-sum tests. TCRdb mirrors the immuneACCESS table, restricted to in-frame sequences. Some clones are absent from its copies; in checked studies, under half trace to an unresolved V gene, and the reason for the others is unknown. V and J calls and clone size are as listed in that table; D and trimming were resolved from the DNA. This sample is represented by 250,000 to 300,000 clones; about 89% of them were singletons. The ten largest account for around 3% of the sample.

This sequence originates from a person between 18 and 65 years old who received the Ad26.COV2.S COVID-19 vaccine or a placebo. The V and J segments used are TRBV18 and TRBJ2-1, and 7 bases in between align with TRBD2. This specimen was peripheral blood, taken in a trial of Ad26.COV2.S vaccine versus placebo. The DNA sequence is given as TGTGCCAGCTCACCAAGGAGAAGCGGGGTGGACGGTAATGAGCAGTTCTTC. Translation gives CASSPRRSGVDGNEQFF.